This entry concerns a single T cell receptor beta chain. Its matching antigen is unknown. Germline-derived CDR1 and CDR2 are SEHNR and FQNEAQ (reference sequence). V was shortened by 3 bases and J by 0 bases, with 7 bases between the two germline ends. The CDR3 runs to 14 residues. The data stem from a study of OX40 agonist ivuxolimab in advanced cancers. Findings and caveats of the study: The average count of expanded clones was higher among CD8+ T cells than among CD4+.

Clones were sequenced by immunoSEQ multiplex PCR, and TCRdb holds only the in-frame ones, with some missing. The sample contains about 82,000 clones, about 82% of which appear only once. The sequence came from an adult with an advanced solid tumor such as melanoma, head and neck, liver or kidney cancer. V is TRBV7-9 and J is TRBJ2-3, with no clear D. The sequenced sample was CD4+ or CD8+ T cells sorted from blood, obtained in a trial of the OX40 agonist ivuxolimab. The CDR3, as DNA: TGTGCCAGCAGCTTGGTATCTAGCACAGATACGCAGTATTTT. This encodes CASSLVSSTDTQYF.